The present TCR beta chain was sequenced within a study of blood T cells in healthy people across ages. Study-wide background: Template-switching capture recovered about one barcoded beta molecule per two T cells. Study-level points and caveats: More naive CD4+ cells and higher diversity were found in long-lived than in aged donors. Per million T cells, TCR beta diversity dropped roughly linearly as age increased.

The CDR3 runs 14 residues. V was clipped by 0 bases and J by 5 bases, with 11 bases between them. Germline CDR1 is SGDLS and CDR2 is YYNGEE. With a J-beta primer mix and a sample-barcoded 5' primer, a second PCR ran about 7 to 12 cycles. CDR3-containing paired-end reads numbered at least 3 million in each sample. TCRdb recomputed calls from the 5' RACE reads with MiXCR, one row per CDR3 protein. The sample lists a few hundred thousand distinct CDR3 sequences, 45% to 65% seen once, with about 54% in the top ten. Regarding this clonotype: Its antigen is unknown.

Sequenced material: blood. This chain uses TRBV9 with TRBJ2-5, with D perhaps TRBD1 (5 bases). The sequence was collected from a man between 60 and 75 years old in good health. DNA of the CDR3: TGTGCCAGCAGCGTAGGCGCAGGGTGGGAGACCCAGTACTTC. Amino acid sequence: CASSVGAGWETQYF.